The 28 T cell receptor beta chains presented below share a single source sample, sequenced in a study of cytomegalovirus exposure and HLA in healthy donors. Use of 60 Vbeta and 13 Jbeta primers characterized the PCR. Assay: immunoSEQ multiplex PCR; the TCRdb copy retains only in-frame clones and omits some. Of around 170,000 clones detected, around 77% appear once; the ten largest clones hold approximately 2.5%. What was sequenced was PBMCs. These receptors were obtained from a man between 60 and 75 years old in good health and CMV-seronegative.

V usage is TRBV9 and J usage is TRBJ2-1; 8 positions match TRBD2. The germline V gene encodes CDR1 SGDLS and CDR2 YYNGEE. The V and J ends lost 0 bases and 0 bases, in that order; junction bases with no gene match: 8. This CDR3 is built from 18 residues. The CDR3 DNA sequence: TGTGCCAGCAGCGTAGGTGTAGCGGGGTATAGCTCCTACAATGAGCAGTTCTTC. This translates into CASSVGVAGYSSYNEQFF.

CDR3 DNA: TGTGCCAGCAGAGACAGGGCTGTCTACGAGCAGTACTTC. Protein product: CASRDRAVYEQYF. The V and J genes are TRBV2 and TRBJ2-7; 7 bases map to TRBD1. The germline gives CDR1 SNHLY, CDR2 FYNNEI. The CDR3 is made up of 13 amino acids. V dropped 6 bases and J dropped 3; count of bases not matched to a gene: 5.

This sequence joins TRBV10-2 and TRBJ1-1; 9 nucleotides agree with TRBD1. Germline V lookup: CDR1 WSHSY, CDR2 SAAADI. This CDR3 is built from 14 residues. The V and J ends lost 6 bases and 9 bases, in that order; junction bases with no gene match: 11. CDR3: CASRPGTGMAQAFF. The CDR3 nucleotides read TGCGCCAGCAGGCCCGGGACAGGGATGGCGCAAGCTTTCTTT.

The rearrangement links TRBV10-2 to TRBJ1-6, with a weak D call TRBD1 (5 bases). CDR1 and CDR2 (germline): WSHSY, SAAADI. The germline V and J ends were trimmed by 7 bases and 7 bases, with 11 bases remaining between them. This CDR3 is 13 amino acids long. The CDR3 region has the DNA TGCGCCAGCAACAGGAGTAGAAATTCACCCCTCCACTTT. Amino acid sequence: CASNRSRNSPLHF.

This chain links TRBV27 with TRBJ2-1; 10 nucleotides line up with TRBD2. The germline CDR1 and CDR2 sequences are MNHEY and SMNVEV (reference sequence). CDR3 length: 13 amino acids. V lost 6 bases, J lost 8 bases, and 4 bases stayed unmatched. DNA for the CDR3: TGTGCCAGCAGGCCTAGCGGGGGTTATGAGCAGTTCTTC. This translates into CASRPSGGYEQFF.

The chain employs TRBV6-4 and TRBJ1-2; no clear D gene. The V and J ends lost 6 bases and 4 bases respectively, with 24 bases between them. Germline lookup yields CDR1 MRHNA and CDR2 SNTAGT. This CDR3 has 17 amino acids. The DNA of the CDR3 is TGTGCCAGCAGGCCGCGGGCAGGATTACCCCCTAGCTATGGCTACACCTTC. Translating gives CASRPRAGLPPSYGYTF.

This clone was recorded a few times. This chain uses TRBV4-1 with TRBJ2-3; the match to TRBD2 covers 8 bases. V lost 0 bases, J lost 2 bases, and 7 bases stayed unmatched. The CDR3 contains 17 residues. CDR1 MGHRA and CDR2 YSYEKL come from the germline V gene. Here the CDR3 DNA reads TGCGCCAGCAGCCAAGATACAGCGGGGGACCCCACAGATACGCAGTATTTT. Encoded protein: CASSQDTAGDPTDTQYF.

CDR3 sequence: CASSLGVGTGAIYEQYF. The CDR3, as DNA: TGCGCCAGCAGCTTGGGAGTAGGGACAGGGGCGATCTACGAGCAGTACTTC. The gene calls are TRBV5-1 and TRBJ2-7, with 10 bases lining up with TRBD1. Germline V lookup: CDR1 SGHRS, CDR2 YFSETQ. The junction had 9 bases not matched to a gene; V was cut back by 0 bases and J by 3 bases. The CDR3 sequence is 17 residues long.

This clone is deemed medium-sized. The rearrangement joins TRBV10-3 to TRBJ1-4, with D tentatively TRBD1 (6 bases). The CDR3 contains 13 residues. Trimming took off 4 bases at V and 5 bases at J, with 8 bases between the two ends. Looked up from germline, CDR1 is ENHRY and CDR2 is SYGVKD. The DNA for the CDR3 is TGTGCCATCAGTGGGACAGAGAATGAAAAACTGTTTTTT. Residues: CAISGTENEKLFF.

CDR3 sequence: CASSYYPSGRAQETQYF. In DNA, the CDR3 is TGCGCCAGCAGCTATTACCCTAGCGGGAGGGCCCAAGAGACCCAGTACTTC. The chain joins TRBV5-1 to TRBJ2-5, with TRBD2 identical over 12 bases. This CDR3 has 17 amino acids. With V trimmed by 3 bases and J by 1 base, 7 bases remained unmatched. Germline values: CDR1 SGHRS, CDR2 YFSETQ.

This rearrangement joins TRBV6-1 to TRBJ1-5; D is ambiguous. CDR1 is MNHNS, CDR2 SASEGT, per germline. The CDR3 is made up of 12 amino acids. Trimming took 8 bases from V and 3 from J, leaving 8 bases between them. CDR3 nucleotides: TGTGCCAGCCGACACCTCAATCAGCCCCAGCATTTT. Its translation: CASRHLNQPQHF.

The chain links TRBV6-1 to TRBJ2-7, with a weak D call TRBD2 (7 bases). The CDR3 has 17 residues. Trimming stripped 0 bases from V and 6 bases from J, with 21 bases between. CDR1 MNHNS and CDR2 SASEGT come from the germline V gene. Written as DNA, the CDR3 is TGTGCCAGCAGTGAAGCGCGGGGAGGGGGGTCGAAACGCGAGCAGTACTTC. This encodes CASSEARGGGSKREQYF.

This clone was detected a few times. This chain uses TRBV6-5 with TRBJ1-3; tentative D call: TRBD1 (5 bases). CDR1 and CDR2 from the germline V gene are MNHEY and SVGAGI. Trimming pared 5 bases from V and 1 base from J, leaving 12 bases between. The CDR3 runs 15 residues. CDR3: CASSPQSGSGNTIYF. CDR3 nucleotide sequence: TGTGCCAGCAGTCCCCAGTCAGGGTCTGGAAACACCATATATTTT.

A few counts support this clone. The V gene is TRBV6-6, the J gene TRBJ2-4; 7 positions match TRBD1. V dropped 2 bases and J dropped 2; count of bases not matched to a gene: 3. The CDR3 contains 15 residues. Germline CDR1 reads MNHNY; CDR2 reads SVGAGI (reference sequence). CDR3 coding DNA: TGTGCCAGCAGTTACCAGGGACAGACCAAAAACATTCAGTACTTC. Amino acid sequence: CASSYQGQTKNIQYF.

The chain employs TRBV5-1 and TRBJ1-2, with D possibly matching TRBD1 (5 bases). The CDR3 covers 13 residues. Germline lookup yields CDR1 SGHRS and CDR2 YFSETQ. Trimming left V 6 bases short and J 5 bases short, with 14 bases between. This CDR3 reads CASTPSGGYGYTF. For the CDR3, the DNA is TGCGCCAGCACCCCTTCGGGGGGATATGGCTACACCTTC.

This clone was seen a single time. The chain's CDR3 is CASSLAPLTGVGANVLTF. The CDR3 region has the DNA TGCGCCAGCAGCCTCGCCCCTCTAACAGGGGTTGGGGCCAACGTCCTGACTTTC. The chain couples TRBV4-3 to TRBJ2-6; 7 positions agree with TRBD1. The CDR3 totals 18 residues. J was trimmed by 3 bases and V by 4 bases; bases with no gene match: 12. CDR1 is LGHNA and CDR2 is YSLEER in the germline V gene.

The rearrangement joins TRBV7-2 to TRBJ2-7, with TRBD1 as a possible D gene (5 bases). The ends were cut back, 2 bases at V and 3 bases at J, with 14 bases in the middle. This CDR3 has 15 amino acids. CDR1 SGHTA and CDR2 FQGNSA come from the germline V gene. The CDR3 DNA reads TGTGCCAGCAGCTTAATGCAGGGTTCTTACTACGAGCAGTACTTC. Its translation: CASSLMQGSYYEQYF.

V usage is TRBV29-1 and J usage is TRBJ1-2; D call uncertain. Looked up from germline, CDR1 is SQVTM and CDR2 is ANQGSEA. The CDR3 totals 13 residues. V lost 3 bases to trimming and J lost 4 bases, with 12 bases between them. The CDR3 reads CSVDPLEVYGYTF. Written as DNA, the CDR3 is TGCAGCGTTGATCCCCTCGAGGTCTATGGCTACACCTTC. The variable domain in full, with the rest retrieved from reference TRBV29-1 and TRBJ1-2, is SAVISQKPSRDICQRGTSLTIQCQVDSQVTMMFWYRQQPGQSLTLIATANQGSEATYESGFVIDKFPISRPNLTFSTLTVSNMSPEDSSIYLCSVDPLEVYGYTFGSGTRLTVV.

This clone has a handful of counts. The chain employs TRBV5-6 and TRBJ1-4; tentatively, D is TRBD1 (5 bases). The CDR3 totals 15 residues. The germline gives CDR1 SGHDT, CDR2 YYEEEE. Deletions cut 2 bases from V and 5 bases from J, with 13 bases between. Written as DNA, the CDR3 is TGTGCCAGCAGCTTAGGCGGGGCCCCGAATGAAAAACTGTTTTTT. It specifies CASSLGGAPNEKLFF.

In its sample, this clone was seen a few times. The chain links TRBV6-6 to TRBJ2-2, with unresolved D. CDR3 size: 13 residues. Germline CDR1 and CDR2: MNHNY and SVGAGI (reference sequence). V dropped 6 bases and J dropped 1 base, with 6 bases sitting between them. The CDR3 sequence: CASSQQNTGELFF. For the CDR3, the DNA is TGTGCCAGCAGCCAACAGAACACCGGGGAGCTGTTTTTT.

This CDR3 reads CASSLEGPLYEQYF. CDR3 DNA: TGTGCCAGCAGCTTAGAGGGGCCCCTATACGAGCAGTACTTC. The V gene is TRBV7-2, the J gene TRBJ2-7; a weak D match, TRBD1 (5 bases). Looked up from germline, CDR1 is SGHTA and CDR2 is FQGNSA. V lost 1 base and J 4 bases, leaving 11 bases between the germline ends. The CDR3 has 14 amino acids.

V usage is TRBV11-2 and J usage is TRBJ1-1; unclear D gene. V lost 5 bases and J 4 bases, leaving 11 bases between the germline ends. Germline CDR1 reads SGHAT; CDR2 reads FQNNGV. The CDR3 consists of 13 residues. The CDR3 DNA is TGTGCCAGCAGCCCTGAATCGAGCACTGAAGCTTTCTTT. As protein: CASSPESSTEAFF.

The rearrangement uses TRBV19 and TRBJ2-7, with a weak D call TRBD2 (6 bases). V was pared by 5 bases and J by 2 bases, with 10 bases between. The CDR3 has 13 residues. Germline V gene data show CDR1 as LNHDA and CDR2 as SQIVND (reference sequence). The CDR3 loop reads CASSAGGPYEQYF. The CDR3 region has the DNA TGTGCCAGTAGTGCCGGGGGTCCCTACGAGCAGTACTTC.

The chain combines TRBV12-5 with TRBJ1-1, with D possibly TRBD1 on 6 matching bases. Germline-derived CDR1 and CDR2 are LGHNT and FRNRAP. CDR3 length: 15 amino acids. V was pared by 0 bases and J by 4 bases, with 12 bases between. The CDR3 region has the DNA TGTGCTAGTGGTTTGGTGGGGACACCAATCACTGAAGCTTTCTTT. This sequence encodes CASGLVGTPITEAFF.

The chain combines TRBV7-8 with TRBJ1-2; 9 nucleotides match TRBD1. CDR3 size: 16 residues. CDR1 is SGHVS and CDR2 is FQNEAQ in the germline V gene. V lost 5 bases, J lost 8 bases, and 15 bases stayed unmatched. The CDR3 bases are TGTGCCAGCAGCATCCGGGACAGGGACTCCCGGGGGGGCTACACCTTC. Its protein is CASSIRDRDSRGGYTF.

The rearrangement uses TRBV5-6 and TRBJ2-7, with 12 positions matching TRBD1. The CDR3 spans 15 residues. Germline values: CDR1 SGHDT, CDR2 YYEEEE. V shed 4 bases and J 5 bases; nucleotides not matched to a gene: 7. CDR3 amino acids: CASSPGTGGPDEQYF. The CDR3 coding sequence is TGTGCCAGCAGCCCGGGGACAGGGGGCCCTGACGAGCAGTACTTC.

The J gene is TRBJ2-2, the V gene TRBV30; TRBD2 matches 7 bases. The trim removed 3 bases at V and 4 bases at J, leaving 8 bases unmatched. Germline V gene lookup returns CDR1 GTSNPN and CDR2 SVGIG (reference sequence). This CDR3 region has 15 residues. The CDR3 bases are TGTGCCTGGAGAGGCCTAGCGGTTATCACCGGGGAGCTGTTTTTT. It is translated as CAWRGLAVITGELFF.

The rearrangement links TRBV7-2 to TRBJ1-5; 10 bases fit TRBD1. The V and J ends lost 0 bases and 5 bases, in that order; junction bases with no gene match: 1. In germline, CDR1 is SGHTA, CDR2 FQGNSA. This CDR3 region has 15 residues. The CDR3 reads CASSLAGTGDQPQHF. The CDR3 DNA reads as TGTGCCAGCAGCTTAGCGGGGACAGGGGATCAGCCCCAGCATTTT.